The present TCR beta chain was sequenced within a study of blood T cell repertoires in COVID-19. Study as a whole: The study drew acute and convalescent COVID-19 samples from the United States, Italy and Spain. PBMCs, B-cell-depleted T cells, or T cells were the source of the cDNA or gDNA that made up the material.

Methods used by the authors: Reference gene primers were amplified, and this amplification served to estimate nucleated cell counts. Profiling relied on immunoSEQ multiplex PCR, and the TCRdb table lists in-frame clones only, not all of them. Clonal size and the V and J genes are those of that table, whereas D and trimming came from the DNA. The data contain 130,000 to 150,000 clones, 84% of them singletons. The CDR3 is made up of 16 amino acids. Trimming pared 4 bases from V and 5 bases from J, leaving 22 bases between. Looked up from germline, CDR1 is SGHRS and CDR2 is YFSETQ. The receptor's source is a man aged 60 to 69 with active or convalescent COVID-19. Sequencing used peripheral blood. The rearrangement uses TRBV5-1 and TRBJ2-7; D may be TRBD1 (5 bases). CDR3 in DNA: TGCGCCAGCAGCCCCGGACATCAAGTAGTTCGGAACGAGCAGTACTTC. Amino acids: CASSPGHQVVRNEQYF.